This TCR beta chain was identified during a study of beta chain features in type 1 diabetes. Since all of the isolated RNA was reverse transcribed, expressed TCRB transcripts were what got sequenced. Around 3.8 million reads per sample were averaged for naive, central memory and regulatory samples. Sequencing was performed with immunoSEQ multiplex PCR; in TCRdb, only in-frame clones are kept and a portion is missing. The sample has about 660,000 clones; 11% to 15% are singletons. Researchers reported sorting CD4+ naive, central memory, regulatory and stem cell-like memory cells via CD45RO/CCR7/CD25/CD127/CD95/CD27. There are a few counts of this clone. Its antigen is unknown. Findings of the study overall: When Type 1 diabetes patients were examined, their TCRB CDR3s proved moderately but significantly shorter in all four CD4+ subsets. Among patients, naive, central memory and Treg TCRB repertoires appeared more similar than among healthy donors.

The sample comprised naive CD4+ T cells from blood. The source of this sequence is a man younger than 35 with type 1 diabetes.

This CDR3 is CASSLIPGANYGYTF. Here the CDR3 DNA reads TGTGCCAGCAGTTTGATTCCAGGAGCGAACTATGGCTACACCTTC. The rearrangement joins TRBV28 to TRBJ1-2; unclear D gene. The CDR3 covers 15 residues. CDR1 and CDR2 (germline): MDHEN, SYDVKM. V gave up 3 bases and J gave up 2 bases, with 13 bases separating them.